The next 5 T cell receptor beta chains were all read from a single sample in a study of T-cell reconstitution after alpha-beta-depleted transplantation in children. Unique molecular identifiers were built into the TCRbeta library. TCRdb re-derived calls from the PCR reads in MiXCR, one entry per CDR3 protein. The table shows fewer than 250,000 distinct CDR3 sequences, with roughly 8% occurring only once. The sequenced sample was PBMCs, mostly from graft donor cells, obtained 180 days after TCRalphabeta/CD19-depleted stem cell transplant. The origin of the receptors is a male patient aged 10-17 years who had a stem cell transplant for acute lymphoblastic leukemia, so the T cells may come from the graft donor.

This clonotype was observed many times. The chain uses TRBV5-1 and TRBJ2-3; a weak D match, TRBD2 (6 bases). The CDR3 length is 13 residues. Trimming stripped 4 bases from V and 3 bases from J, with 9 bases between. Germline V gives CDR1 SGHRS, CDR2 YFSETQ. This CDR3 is CASSKRETDTQYF. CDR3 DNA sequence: TGCGCCAGCAGCAAACGGGAGACAGATACGCAGTATTTT.

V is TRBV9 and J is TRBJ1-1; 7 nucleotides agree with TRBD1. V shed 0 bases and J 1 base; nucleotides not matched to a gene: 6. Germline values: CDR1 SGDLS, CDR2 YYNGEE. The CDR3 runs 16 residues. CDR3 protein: CASSVGHRGGNTEAFF. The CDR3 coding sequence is TGTGCCAGCAGCGTAGGCCACAGGGGAGGGAACACTGAAGCTTTCTTT.

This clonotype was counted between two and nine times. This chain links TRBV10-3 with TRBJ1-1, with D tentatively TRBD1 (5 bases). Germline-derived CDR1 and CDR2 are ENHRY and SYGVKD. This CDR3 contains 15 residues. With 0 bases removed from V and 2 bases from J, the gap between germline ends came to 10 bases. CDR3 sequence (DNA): TGTGCCATCAGTGAGTCAGCGGGACCCAACACTGAAGCTTTCTTT. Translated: CAISESAGPNTEAFF.

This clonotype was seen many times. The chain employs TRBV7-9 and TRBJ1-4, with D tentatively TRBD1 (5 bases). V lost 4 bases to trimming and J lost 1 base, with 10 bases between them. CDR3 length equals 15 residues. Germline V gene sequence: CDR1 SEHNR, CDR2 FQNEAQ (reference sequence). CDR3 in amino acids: CASSSPGLTNEKLFF. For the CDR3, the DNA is TGTGCCAGCAGCTCCCCAGGGTTAACTAATGAAAAACTGTTTTTT.

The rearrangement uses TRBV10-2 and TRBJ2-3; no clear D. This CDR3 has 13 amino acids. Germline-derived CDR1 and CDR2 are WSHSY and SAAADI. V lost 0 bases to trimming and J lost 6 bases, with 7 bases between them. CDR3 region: CASSESKRDTQYF. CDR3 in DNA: TGCGCCAGCAGTGAGTCGAAAAGGGATACGCAGTATTTT.